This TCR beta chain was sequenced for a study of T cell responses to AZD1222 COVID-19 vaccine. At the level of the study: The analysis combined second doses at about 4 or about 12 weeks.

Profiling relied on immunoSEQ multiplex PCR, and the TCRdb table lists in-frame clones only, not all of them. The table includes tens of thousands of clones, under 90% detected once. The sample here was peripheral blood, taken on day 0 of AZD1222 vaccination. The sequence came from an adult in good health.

CDR3 in amino acids: CASSDPLTGTYGYTF. The CDR3 nucleotides read TGTGCCAGCAGTGATCCCCTCACGGGGACCTATGGCTACACCTTC. The V gene is TRBV25-1, the J gene TRBJ1-2; perhaps TRBD1 as D (5 bases). Germline V gives CDR1 MGHDK, CDR2 SYGVNS. The V gene lost 3 bases and the J gene lost 4 bases, with 15 bases spanning the gap. This CDR3 has 15 residues.